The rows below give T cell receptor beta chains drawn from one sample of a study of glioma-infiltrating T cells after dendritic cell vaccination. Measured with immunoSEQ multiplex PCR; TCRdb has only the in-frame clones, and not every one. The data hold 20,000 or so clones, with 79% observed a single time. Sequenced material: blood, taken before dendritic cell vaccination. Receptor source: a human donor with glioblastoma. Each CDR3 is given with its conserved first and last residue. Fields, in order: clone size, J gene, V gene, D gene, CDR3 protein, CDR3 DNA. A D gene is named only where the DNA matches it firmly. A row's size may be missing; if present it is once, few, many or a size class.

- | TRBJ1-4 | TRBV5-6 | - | CASSLARGNEKLFF | TGTGCCAGCAGCTTGGCCAGGGGTAATGAAAAACTGTTTTTT
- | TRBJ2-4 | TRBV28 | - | CASSGRLTQAKNIQYF | TGTGCCAGCAGTGGGAGACTAACCCAAGCCAAAAACATTCAGTACTTC
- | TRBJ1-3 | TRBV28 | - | CASSGPGPISGNTIYF | TGTGCCAGCAGTGGCCCAGGGCCAATCTCTGGAAACACCATATATTTT
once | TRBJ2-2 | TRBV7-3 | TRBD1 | CASRRDRGSTGELFF | TGTGCCAGCAGGAGGGACAGGGGCAGCACCGGGGAGCTGTTTTTT
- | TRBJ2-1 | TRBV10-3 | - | CAISEWSSEQFF | TGTGCCATCAGTGAGTGGAGCAGTGAGCAGTTCTTC
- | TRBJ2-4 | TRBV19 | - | CASSLIKGVQYF | TGTGCCAGTAGTCTAATTAAGGGGGTTCAGTACTTC
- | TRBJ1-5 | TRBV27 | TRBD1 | CASSSRTGREDQPQHF | TGTGCCAGCAGTTCCCGGACAGGGCGGGAAGATCAGCCCCAGCATTTT
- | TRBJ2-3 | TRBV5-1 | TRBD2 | CASSGTGTSPDTQYF | TGCGCCAGCAGCGGTACCGGGACTAGCCCAGATACGCAGTATTTT
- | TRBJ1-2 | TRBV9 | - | CASSVGQGSYTF | TGTGCCAGCAGCGTAGGGCAGGGTAGCTACACCTTC
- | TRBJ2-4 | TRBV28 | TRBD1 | CASSLERGQSDIQYF | TGTGCCAGCAGTTTAGAACGGGGACAGTCGGACATTCAGTACTTC
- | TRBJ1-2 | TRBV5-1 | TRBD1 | CASSHGTDWLEDGYTF | TGCGCCAGCAGCCACGGGACAGACTGGTTAGAGGATGGCTACACCTTC
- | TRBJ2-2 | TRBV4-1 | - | CASSQISGGELFF | TGCGCCAGCAGCCAAATTAGCGGCGGGGAGCTGTTTTTT
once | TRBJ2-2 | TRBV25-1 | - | CASSVGGQGPNTGELFF | TGTGCCAGCAGTGTCGGAGGGCAGGGACCGAACACCGGGGAGCTGTTTTTT
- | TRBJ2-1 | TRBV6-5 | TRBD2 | CASSKLAGVSNEQFF | TGTGCCAGCAGTAAACTAGCGGGAGTGTCAAATGAGCAGTTCTTC
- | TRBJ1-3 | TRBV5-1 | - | CASSLAGTGNTIYF | TGCGCCAGCAGCTTGGCAGGGACTGGAAACACCATATATTTT
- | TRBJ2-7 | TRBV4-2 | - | CASSQGSLVEQYF | TGTGCCAGCAGCCAAGGGTCTCTGGTCGAGCAGTACTTC
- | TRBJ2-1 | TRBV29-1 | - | CSANRVGSYNEQFF | TGCAGCGCCAACAGGGTAGGGTCCTACAATGAGCAGTTCTTC
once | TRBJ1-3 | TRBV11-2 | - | CASSPGNTIYF | TGTGCCAGCAGCCCAGGAAACACCATATATTTT
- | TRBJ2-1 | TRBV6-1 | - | CASSDIPGAPYNEQFF | TGTGCCAGCAGTGACATACCTGGGGCGCCCTACAATGAGCAGTTCTTC
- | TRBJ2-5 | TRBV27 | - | CASSLSTSGTQYF | TGTGCCAGCAGTTTATCGACAAGCGGGACCCAGTACTTC
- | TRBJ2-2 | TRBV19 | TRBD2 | CASSKHLADTGELFF | TGTGCCAGTAGTAAACATCTAGCGGACACCGGGGAGCTGTTTTTT
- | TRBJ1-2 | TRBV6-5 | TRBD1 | CASSYSPTGGGYTF | TGTGCCAGCAGTTACTCCCCGACAGGGGGAGGCTACACCTTC
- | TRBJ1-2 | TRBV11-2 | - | CASRRKEISKTTF | TGTGCCAGCAGACGTAAGGAGATATCTAAGACCACCTTC